The 5 T cell receptor beta chains below come from one sample, sequenced in a study of blood T cell repertoires in COVID-19. Assay: immunoSEQ multiplex PCR; the TCRdb copy retains only in-frame clones and omits some. The sample records roughly 140,000 clones, 84% being singletons. Specimen: peripheral blood. The receptors derive from a woman between 50 and 59 years old in a cohort sampled during active or convalescent COVID-19.

This clone was counted only a few times. The chain couples TRBV6-6 to TRBJ1-1; possible D gene TRBD1, 6 bases. The CDR3 runs to 16 residues. Germline values: CDR1 MNHNY, CDR2 SVGAGI (reference sequence). Trimming pared 6 bases from V and 3 bases from J, leaving 20 bases between. The CDR3 is CASRPTTGSRDTEAFF. In nucleotides, the CDR3 is TGTGCCAGCAGGCCAACCACAGGGTCCCGGGACACTGAAGCTTTCTTT.

The J gene is TRBJ1-1, the V gene TRBV29-1; 11 positions match TRBD1. The CDR3 totals 13 residues. Germline lookup yields CDR1 SQVTM and CDR2 ANQGSEA. V was pared by 2 bases and J by 6 bases, with 2 bases of the junction left unmatched. Here the CDR3 DNA reads TGCAGCGTTGAAAGGGGACAGGGGGCTGAAGCTTTCTTT. This encodes CSVERGQGAEAFF.

The chain employs TRBV7-2 and TRBJ2-4; 8 nucleotides align to TRBD2. V trimming: 5 bases; J trimming: 9 bases; junction bases outside the gene matches: 18. Looked up from germline, CDR1 is SGHTA and CDR2 is FQGNSA. The CDR3 runs 17 residues. CDR3 in amino acids: CASSRTYGGEKPGIQYF. In DNA, the CDR3 is TGTGCCAGCAGCAGAACTTACGGGGGGGAAAAGCCGGGCATTCAGTACTTC.

This clone was counted between two and nine times. The V call is TRBV4-3, the J call TRBJ1-2; TRBD1 agrees at 9 bases. Looked up from germline, CDR1 is LGHNA and CDR2 is YSLEER. The CDR3 loop spans 15 amino acids. Germline trimming cut 1 base from V and 5 bases from J; bases unmatched to any gene: 5. As DNA, the CDR3 is TGCGCCAGCAGCCAAGGGGACAGGGACACATATGGCTACACCTTC. Translating it yields CASSQGDRDTYGYTF.

The genes are TRBV2 and TRBJ2-7, with D unresolved. The CDR3 sequence is 11 residues long. The germline V gene encodes CDR1 SNHLY and CDR2 FYNNEI. Trimming took 8 bases from V and 1 from J, leaving 6 bases between them. The CDR3 here is CASEESYEQYF. The CDR3 region has the DNA TGTGCCAGCGAGGAATCCTACGAGCAGTACTTC.